This TCR beta chain originates from a study of T-cell reconstitution after alpha-beta-depleted transplantation in children. CDR1 is ENHRY, CDR2 SYGVKD, per germline. The CDR3 has 14 residues. With 6 bases clipped from V and 7 bases from J, the junction kept 9 bases outside the gene matches. Molecular barcoding with unique molecular identifiers was used for the TCRbeta library. TCRdb fed the PCR reads into MiXCR, producing one record per CDR3 protein. The sample holds some 500,000 distinct CDR3 sequences, around 18% seen once. This clonotype came up a few times. The receptor was derived from a human donor who donated a stem cell graft to a child with acute lymphoblastic leukemia. Source: PBMCs from the stem cell graft donor, taken from the stem cell graft. The chain is built from TRBV10-3 and TRBJ1-1, with 9 bases that match TRBD1. The CDR3 spells CAIRPTGGRDEAFF. The CDR3 DNA reads as TGTGCCATCAGACCGACAGGGGGAAGGGATGAAGCTTTCTTT.